The 27 T cell receptor beta chains in this list originate from one sample, sequenced in a study of Tregs in tolerant kidney transplant recipients. The table came from immunoSEQ multiplex PCR; TCRdb's copy has only in-frame clones and leaves some out. This sample has around 63,000 clones, with roughly 85% found just once. Material: Tregs from blood, obtained before the transplant. The receptor set was obtained from a human donor who received a combined kidney and bone marrow transplant.

J is TRBJ2-5 and V is TRBV6-1, with 8 bases identical to TRBD2. V lost 7 bases to trimming and J lost 7 bases; unmatched junction nucleotides: 14. There are 15 residues in the CDR3. CDR1 and CDR2 (germline): MNHNS, SASEGT. Written as DNA, the CDR3 is TGTGCCAGCACCGCAGAAATAGCGGGGTGGGGGACCCAGTACTTC. The encoded protein is CASTAEIAGWGTQYF.

About this clone: The junction departs from germline at one end; a sequencing error may be responsible. The V gene is TRBV4-1, the J gene TRBJ2-3; D is perhaps TRBD2 (6 bases). The germline gives CDR1 MGHRA, CDR2 YSYEKL. The CDR3 totals 16 residues. The CDR3 DNA is TGCGCCAGCACCCAAACTGGGGGGTTTAGCACAGATACGCAGTATTTT. This encodes CASTQTGGFSTDTQYF.

In DNA, the CDR3 is TGTGCCAGCAGCCTGTTGGGTGAGCAGTTCTTC. Translation: CASSLLGEQFF. The chain recombines TRBV6-9 with TRBJ2-1, with no clear D. Trimming removed 6 bases from V and 9 bases from J, with 9 bases in between. The CDR3 consists of 11 residues. CDR1 and CDR2 (germline): MNHGY, SVAAGI.

The rearrangement links TRBV6-5 to TRBJ1-2; 8 nucleotides agree with TRBD1. Trimming took 2 bases from V and 4 from J; bases not matched to a gene: 3. CDR3 length equals 14 residues. Germline lookup yields CDR1 MNHEY and CDR2 SVGAGI. CDR3 in DNA: TGTGCCAGCAGTTACGGTGACAGGGGCTATGGCTACACCTTC. It codes for CASSYGDRGYGYTF.

This sequence joins TRBV30 and TRBJ1-6; TRBD1 is a possible D gene (6 bases). Trimming took 0 bases from V and 7 from J, leaving 10 bases between them. The CDR3 is made up of 14 amino acids. Looked up from germline, CDR1 is GTSNPN and CDR2 is SVGIG (reference sequence). CDR3 loop: CAWSVGGGNSPLHF. The CDR3 nucleotides are TGTGCCTGGAGTGTAGGGGGGGGAAATTCACCCCTCCACTTT.

The chain carries TRBV6-5 and TRBJ2-1, with D maybe TRBD2 (6 bases). Between the trimmed V and J ends, which lost 2 bases and 1 base, there was a span of 12 bases. CDR3 size: 16 residues. CDR1 is MNHEY, CDR2 SVGAGI, per germline. The CDR3 region is CASSYGGLLSYNEQFF. In nucleotides, the CDR3 is TGTGCCAGCAGTTACGGGGGACTCTTATCCTACAATGAGCAGTTCTTC.

This chain links TRBV5-4 with TRBJ2-5; no clear D gene. The V end lost 1 base, the J end lost 1 base, and 8 bases lay between the germline ends. Germline V gene lookup returns CDR1 SGHNT and CDR2 YYREEE (reference sequence). There are 14 residues in the CDR3. CDR3 DNA sequence: TGTGCCAGCAGCTTGAATCCCGTCCAAGAGACCCAGTACTTC. Translated: CASSLNPVQETQYF.

There are a few counts of this clone. The chain recombines TRBV19 with TRBJ2-1; D possibly corresponds to TRBD1 (6 bases). CDR1 is LNHDA, CDR2 SQIVND, per germline (reference sequence). Deletions cut 6 bases from V and 9 bases from J, with 18 bases between. CDR3 length: 14 residues. CDR3 bases: TGTGCCAGTAGCCAGGTGGGGGCGTCCACTGAGCAGTTCTTC. The encoded protein is CASSQVGASTEQFF.

V gene TRBV10-3 combines with J gene TRBJ2-3; 11 bases are a match to TRBD2. The CDR3 length is 16 residues. Germline values: CDR1 ENHRY, CDR2 SYGVKD. Losses at the gene ends were 2 bases for V and 3 bases for J; bases not matched to a gene: 4. CDR3 region: CAISELRLAGTDTQYF. CDR3 DNA sequence: TGTGCCATCAGTGAGCTTCGACTAGCGGGAACAGATACGCAGTATTTT.

The rearrangement joins TRBV19 to TRBJ1-5; 8 positions match TRBD1. After removal of 4 bases from V and 3 bases from J, the junction contained 5 bases not matched to a gene. Germline assignment: CDR1 LNHDA and CDR2 SQIVND (reference sequence). The CDR3 extends over 15 amino acids. The CDR3: CASSNRQGPNQPQHF. The CDR3 bases are TGTGCCAGTAGTAATCGACAGGGGCCCAATCAGCCCCAGCATTTT.

The rearrangement uses TRBV29-1 and TRBJ1-2; 9 nucleotides line up with TRBD1. In germline, CDR1 is SQVTM, CDR2 ANQGSEA. J was trimmed by 0 bases and V by 4 bases; bases with no gene match: 6. The CDR3 runs 15 residues. CDR3 protein: CSVGDRVGANYGYTF. The CDR3 coding sequence is TGCAGCGTTGGGGACAGGGTTGGAGCTAACTATGGCTACACCTTC.

The chain uses TRBV28 and TRBJ2-2; D might be TRBD2 (5 bases). This CDR3 is 17 amino acids long. Germline assignment: CDR1 MDHEN and CDR2 SYDVKM. With 7 bases removed from V and 6 bases from J, the gap between germline ends came to 24 bases. DNA of the CDR3: TGTGCCAGCAAAGGTTCTCGTGAAGGGCCCGGGGCCGGGGAGCTGTTTTTT. Protein sequence: CASKGSREGPGAGELFF. The full variable domain, in which reference TRBV28 and TRBJ2-2 provide the parts outside the CDR3, is DVKVTQSSRYLVKRTGEKVFLECVQDMDHENMFWYRQDPGLGLRLIYFSYDVKMKEKGDIPEGYSVSREKKERFSLILESASTNQTSMYLCASKGSREGPGAGELFFGEGSRLTVL.

The chain recombines TRBV7-9 with TRBJ1-1; possibly TRBD1 for D (6 bases). The CDR3 length is 15 residues. Germline loops: CDR1 SEHNR, CDR2 FQNEAQ (reference sequence). V lost 1 base to trimming and J lost 0 bases, with 9 bases between them. The CDR3 protein is CASSLVGQLNTEAFF. The CDR3 DNA reads TGTGCCAGCAGCTTAGTCGGACAGCTGAACACTGAAGCTTTCTTT.

V is TRBV6-5 and J is TRBJ2-1, with D possibly matching TRBD1 (5 bases). The CDR3 totals 16 residues. V lost 0 bases and J lost 8, with 17 bases in between. Per germline, CDR1 MNHEY and CDR2 SVGAGI. Written as DNA, the CDR3 is TGTGCCAGCAGTTACTCCCTTCTAGGGGCTGGAGATGAGCAGTTCTTC. Protein: CASSYSLLGAGDEQFF.

This chain links TRBV10-1 with TRBJ1-2; a possible D gene is TRBD1 (6 bases). The CDR3 has 13 residues. In germline, CDR1 is WNHNN, CDR2 SYGVQD (reference sequence). Trimming took off 7 bases at V and 5 bases at J, with 14 bases between the two ends. In DNA, the CDR3 is TGCGCCAGCACTAATACAGGGTGGTATGGCTACACCTTC. Translating gives CASTNTGWYGYTF.

The chain carries TRBV5-4 and TRBJ2-5; D tentatively fits TRBD1 or TRBD2 (6 bases each). This CDR3 is built from 12 residues. The germline gives CDR1 SGHNT, CDR2 YYREEE (reference sequence). Trimming removed 3 bases from V and 5 bases from J, with 8 bases in between. This chain's CDR3 is CASSWGAETQYF. The DNA of the CDR3 is TGTGCCAGCAGCTGGGGGGCGGAGACCCAGTACTTC.

V is TRBV4-1 and J is TRBJ1-2; D is uncertain. Germline lookup yields CDR1 MGHRA and CDR2 YSYEKL. The CDR3 is made up of 14 amino acids. V shed 0 bases and J shed 8 bases, with 13 bases lying between them. CDR3 sequence (DNA): TGCGCCAGCAGCCAAGAGGAGCATCTTTGGGGCTACACCTTC. This translates into CASSQEEHLWGYTF.

V usage is TRBV4-2 and J usage is TRBJ1-6; D is unresolved. V was clipped by 3 bases and J by 14 bases, with 11 bases between them. This CDR3 has 12 residues. Per germline, CDR1 LGHNA and CDR2 YNFKEQ. The CDR3 region has the DNA TGTGCCAGCAGCCACCCACGGTCCACCCTCCACTTT. It is translated as CASSHPRSTLHF.

V usage is TRBV5-4 and J usage is TRBJ2-1, with no clear D. CDR3 length: 14 residues. The germline CDR1 and CDR2 sequences are SGHNT and YYREEE (reference sequence). With 0 bases removed from V and 4 bases from J, the gap between germline ends came to 8 bases. CDR3 DNA: TGTGCCAGCAGCTTGGCGGGCACTTACAATGAGCAGTTCTTC. This encodes CASSLAGTYNEQFF.

This chain joins TRBV28 and TRBJ2-7; D call uncertain. V was trimmed by 5 bases and J by 3 bases, leaving 5 bases between them. Germline assignment: CDR1 MDHEN and CDR2 SYDVKM. This CDR3 contains 11 residues. CDR3 sequence reads: CASSQYYEQYF. The CDR3, as DNA: TGTGCCAGCAGTCAATACTACGAGCAGTACTTC.

The rearrangement links TRBV7-9 to TRBJ2-5, with 9 bases that match TRBD2. V shed 5 bases and J 2 bases; nucleotides not matched to a gene: 9. Germline-derived CDR1 and CDR2 are SEHNR and FQNEAQ (reference sequence). This CDR3 is 16 amino acids long. CDR3 residues: CASSPGVAGVQETQYF. Here the CDR3 DNA reads TGTGCCAGCAGCCCCGGGGTAGCGGGGGTACAAGAGACCCAGTACTTC.

This clone was found a few times. The rearrangement joins TRBV11-2 to TRBJ2-7; D may be TRBD2 (6 bases). Germline CDR1 and CDR2: SGHAT and FQNNGV. V was trimmed by 5 bases and J by 7 bases, leaving 24 bases between them. This CDR3 region has 16 residues. The CDR3 loop reads CASSPEGFLAQTEQYF. The CDR3 DNA reads TGTGCCAGCAGCCCGGAGGGGTTCCTAGCCCAGACGGAGCAGTACTTC.

The rearrangement uses TRBV4-3 and TRBJ1-2, with D uncertain. CDR3 length: 15 residues. Trimming removed 0 bases at V and 0 bases at J, with 8 bases between. The germline V gene encodes CDR1 LGHNA and CDR2 YSLEER. This CDR3 is CASSQDRQSNYGYTF. For the CDR3, the DNA is TGCGCCAGCAGCCAAGATAGGCAGTCTAACTATGGCTACACCTTC.

CDR3 in DNA: TGTGCCAGCAGCTTTCTGGCCAGAACAATGAACACTGAAGCTTTCTTT. This translates into CASSFLARTMNTEAFF. V usage is TRBV7-2 and J usage is TRBJ1-1; D not certain. V was pared by 3 bases and J by 0 bases, with 14 bases between. The CDR3 totals 16 residues. Germline V gives CDR1 SGHTA, CDR2 FQGNSA.

The rearrangement links TRBV19 to TRBJ1-2, with TRBD1 matching over 9 bases. The CDR3 totals 15 residues. Germline V gene sequence: CDR1 LNHDA, CDR2 SQIVND (reference sequence). Germline trimming cut 6 bases from V and 7 bases from J; bases unmatched to any gene: 12. CDR3 residues: CASSAGTGSGFGYTF. In DNA form, the CDR3 reads TGTGCCAGTAGCGCCGGGACAGGGTCTGGCTTTGGCTACACCTTC.

The chain combines TRBV7-2 with TRBJ2-3; the match to TRBD2 covers 10 bases. The trim removed 3 bases at V and 6 bases at J, leaving 9 bases unmatched. CDR3 length equals 16 residues. Germline CDR1 and CDR2: SGHTA and FQGNSA. Here the CDR3 reads CASSLTGTSVSDTQYF. The CDR3 nucleotides read TGTGCCAGCAGCTTGACCGGGACTAGCGTTTCCGATACGCAGTATTTT.

The chain recombines TRBV7-7 with TRBJ2-5, with D hard to call. V was pared by 3 bases and J by 2 bases, with 1 base between. CDR1 and CDR2 from the germline V gene are SSHAT and FNYEAQ (reference sequence). CDR3 length equals 11 residues. The CDR3, as DNA: TGTGCCAGCAGCTTGCAAGAGACCCAGTACTTC. This sequence encodes CASSLQETQYF.